This T cell receptor beta chain was observed in a study of cytomegalovirus exposure and HLA in healthy donors. Overall study: From HLA-typed donors, an early data release held around 80 million unique TCRs. Clustering assigned 81% of the approximately 430 genotyped donors to the Caucasian-associated ancestry cluster.

With 60 Vbeta and 13 Jbeta primers, the PCR was carried out. Libraries were prepared by immunoSEQ multiplex PCR; TCRdb keeps only in-frame clonotypes and omits some of them. This table has roughly 230,000 clones, around 90% appearing once. Germline loops: CDR1 SGHAT, CDR2 FQNNGV. V lost 4 bases and J lost 9; bases outside the gene matches: 14. The CDR3 has 17 residues. The J gene is TRBJ2-1, the V gene TRBV11-2, with 11 bases aligning to TRBD2. The sequenced sample consisted of PBMCs. The TCR was taken from a girl aged 2 to 9 in good health and CMV-seronegative. CDR3 in DNA: TGTGCCAGCAGCTCTTCTCTAACTAGCGGGAGCTCAGGTGAGCAGTTCTTC. It yields the protein CASSSSLTSGSSGEQFF.